The 16 T cell receptor beta chains below come from one sample, sequenced in a study of T cell responses to AZD1222 COVID-19 vaccine. The protocol was immunoSEQ multiplex PCR, while the TCRdb copy is restricted to in-frame clones and leaves out a portion. The table lists roughly 160,000 clones, 75% to 95% of them singletons. The sequenced sample was peripheral blood, obtained on day 0 of AZD1222 vaccination. These TCRs come from an adult in good health.

The genes are TRBV3-1 (or the pseudogene TRBV3-2) and TRBJ2-5; 9 nucleotides match TRBD2. J gave up 1 base and V 6 bases, and 6 bases lay outside the gene matches. CDR1 is LGHDT and CDR2 is YNNKEL in the germline V gene (reference sequence). This CDR3 spans 15 amino acids. CDR3 loop: CASREAGGPQETQYF. The CDR3 DNA follows: TGTGCCAGCAGGGAGGCGGGGGGGCCCCAAGAGACCCAGTACTTC.

Comments on this clone: The sample carries other DNA sequences with the same CDR3. This chain links TRBV18 with TRBJ1-1, with a weak D call TRBD1 (6 bases). Trimming pared 3 bases from V and 1 base from J, leaving 9 bases between. This CDR3 contains 14 residues. Germline CDR1 reads KGHSH; CDR2 reads LQKENI. Here the CDR3 reads CASSPRTANTEAFF. The CDR3, as DNA: TGTGCCAGCTCACCGCGGACAGCGAACACTGAAGCTTTCTTT.

The J gene is TRBJ1-2, the V gene TRBV9; D is uncertain. CDR1 and CDR2 from the germline V gene are SGDLS and YYNGEE. The CDR3 runs 18 residues. The germline V and J ends were trimmed by 0 bases and 0 bases, with 18 bases remaining between them. The CDR3 protein is CASSVDAGTRGANYGYTF. CDR3 coding DNA: TGTGCCAGCAGCGTAGATGCGGGCACACGGGGAGCTAACTATGGCTACACCTTC.

This chain links TRBV5-1 with TRBJ1-4; D remains ambiguous. CDR1 SGHRS and CDR2 YFSETQ come from the germline V gene. There are 15 residues in the CDR3. Trimming removed 4 bases from V and 5 bases from J, with 15 bases in between. The CDR3 here is CASSKQLGLNEKLFF. CDR3 sequence (DNA): TGCGCCAGCAGCAAACAGTTAGGTCTCAATGAAAAACTGTTTTTT.

In DNA form, the CDR3 reads TGCGCCAGCAGCCAAGGCCACTCCGGACCCCGGGGTGAGCAGTTCTTC. It specifies CASSQGHSGPRGEQFF. V gene TRBV4-3 combines with J gene TRBJ2-1; a possible D gene is TRBD2 (5 bases). The V gene's germline CDR1 is LGHNA and CDR2 YSLEER. V shed 1 base and J shed 9 bases, with 19 bases lying between them. This CDR3 spans 16 amino acids.

The chain has TRBV27 and TRBJ2-7; D is unclear. This CDR3 is 13 amino acids long. Deletions cut 3 bases from V and 8 bases from J, with 14 bases between. The germline CDR1 and CDR2 sequences are MNHEY and SMNVEV (reference sequence). The DNA of the CDR3 is TGTGCCAGCAGTTTCCCTCGACGGCGCCAGCAGTACTTC. Its protein is CASSFPRRRQQYF.

V gene TRBV6-5 combines with J gene TRBJ1-5, with D uncertain. Germline V gene lookup returns CDR1 MNHEY and CDR2 SVGAGI. V was trimmed by 6 bases and J by 2 bases, leaving 14 bases between them. This CDR3 is built from 15 residues. CDR3 nucleotides: TGTGCCAGCAGCCCCACGGAGGTTCGCAATCAGCCCCAGCATTTT. Translated, it gives CASSPTEVRNQPQHF.

The chain combines TRBV7-9 with TRBJ2-3; D may be TRBD1 (5 bases). The germline V gene encodes CDR1 SEHNR and CDR2 FQNEAQ (reference sequence). With 5 bases removed from V and 0 bases from J, the gap between germline ends came to 12 bases. There are 15 residues in the CDR3. CDR3 sequence reads: CASSVTVLSTDTQYF. CDR3 DNA: TGTGCCAGCAGCGTGACAGTCCTTAGCACAGATACGCAGTATTTT.

To note about this clone: Other DNA sequences from this sample encode an identical CDR3 as well. The gene calls are TRBV27 and TRBJ1-4, with TRBD1 identical over 8 bases. Per the germline V gene, CDR1 is MNHEY and CDR2 is SMNVEV (reference sequence). The CDR3 runs 15 residues. The J segment lost 7 bases and the V segment lost 5 bases, leaving 9 bases of the junction unmatched. The CDR3 loop reads CASSPQGARREKLFF. In DNA, the CDR3 is TGTGCCAGCAGTCCCCAGGGGGCGCGGCGTGAAAAACTGTTTTTT. The full variable domain, rest sourced from reference TRBV27 and TRBJ1-4, is EAQVTQNPRYLITVTGKKLTVTCSQNMNHEYMSWYRQDPGLGLRQIYYSMNVEVTDKGDVPEGYKVSRKEKRNFPLILESPSPNQTSLYFCASSPQGARREKLFFGSGTQLSVL.

The chain uses TRBV3-1 (or the pseudogene TRBV3-2) and TRBJ1-1; D uncertain. The CDR3 contains 12 residues. The V gene lost 0 bases and the J gene lost 7 bases, with 6 bases spanning the gap. CDR1 and CDR2 (germline): LGHDT, YNNKEL (reference sequence). CDR3 sequence (DNA): TGTGCCAGCAGCCAAGATAGATATGAAGCTTTCTTT. It codes for CASSQDRYEAFF.

The chain is built from TRBV5-1 and TRBJ2-7; the match to TRBD1 covers 8 bases. Germline CDR1 and CDR2: SGHRS and YFSETQ. Unmatched junction bases numbered 5, after V lost 0 bases and J lost 0 bases. The CDR3 totals 16 residues. The CDR3 reads CASSLGPGQASYEQYF. In nucleotides, the CDR3 is TGCGCCAGCAGCTTGGGGCCGGGACAGGCCTCCTACGAGCAGTACTTC.

The chain recombines TRBV28 with TRBJ1-2; no firm D call. This CDR3 contains 13 residues. The germline V and J ends were trimmed by 3 bases and 8 bases, with 13 bases remaining between them. CDR1 is MDHEN, CDR2 SYDVKM, per germline. The CDR3 region has the DNA TGTGCCAGCAGTTTTGGCCCAGCCGAGGGCTACACCTTC. The encoded protein is CASSFGPAEGYTF.

J is TRBJ1-1 and V is TRBV2; D unclear. Germline V gives CDR1 SNHLY, CDR2 FYNNEI. Trimming cost V 8 bases and J 4 bases, with 11 bases left between them. This CDR3 comprises 12 residues. CDR3: CASRWDRTEAFF. In nucleotides, the CDR3 is TGTGCCAGCCGATGGGATCGCACTGAAGCTTTCTTT.

This clone was recorded only once. This chain connects TRBV12-2 to TRBJ2-3. TRBV12-2 is recorded as a pseudogene. The CDR3 is made up of 14 amino acids. CDR3 in DNA: TGTGCAACCTGGGATGACCCTAGCACAGATACGCAGTATTTT. Translated, it gives CATWDDPSTDTQYF.

The chain carries TRBV18 and TRBJ1-5, with 7 bases matching TRBD1. Germline V gene lookup returns CDR1 KGHSH and CDR2 LQKENI. The ends lost 9 bases at V and 4 bases at J; junction bases unmatched: 6. This CDR3 is built from 13 residues. The CDR3 DNA is TGTGCCAGTCTGAGGGGGCAGAATCAGCCCCAGCATTTT. This gives the protein CASLRGQNQPQHF.

The chain carries TRBV28 and TRBJ2-1; tentatively, D is TRBD1 or TRBD2 (5 bases each). Deletions cut 6 bases from V and 9 bases from J, with 24 bases between. Germline V gives CDR1 MDHEN, CDR2 SYDVKM. This CDR3 is 16 amino acids long. CDR3 sequence: CASSPRGAGLAGEQFF. In nucleotides, the CDR3 is TGTGCCAGCAGCCCCCGGGGCGCGGGCCTGGCGGGTGAGCAGTTCTTC. Looking up the rest from reference TRBV28 and TRBJ2-1 gives the full variable domain: DVKVTQSSRYLVKRTGEKVFLECVQDMDHENMFWYRQDPGLGLRLIYFSYDVKMKEKGDIPEGYSVSREKKERFSLILESASTNQTSMYLCASSPRGAGLAGEQFFGPGTRLTVL.